Listed below are T cell receptor beta chains from one sample, sequenced in a study of T cells in narcolepsy. TCRdb keeps only in-frame clones here, not all; method: immunoSEQ multiplex PCR. The repertoire holds some 35,000 clones, with 81% as singletons. The specimen was memory (CD45RA-) CD4+ T cells from blood. These receptors all stem from a human donor in good health. Each CDR3 is given with its conserved first and last residue. Each record gives: V gene, J gene, CDR3 protein.

v_gene: TRBV7-8; j_gene: TRBJ2-3; CDR3aa: CASSLRGLSTDTQYF
v_gene: TRBV9; j_gene: TRBJ1-1; CDR3aa: CASSPWTVQNTEAFF
v_gene: TRBV18; j_gene: TRBJ1-3; CDR3aa: CASSPDRGGNTIYF
v_gene: TRBV27; j_gene: TRBJ2-5; CDR3aa: CASSYSRSQETQYF
v_gene: TRBV9; j_gene: NA; CDR3aa: CASSGGQGYEQYF
v_gene: TRBV5-6; j_gene: TRBJ1-2; CDR3aa: CASSPGALNYGYTF
v_gene: TRBV5-1; j_gene: TRBJ2-3; CDR3aa: CASSRTPFSGRAEDTQYF
v_gene: TRBV18; j_gene: TRBJ2-7; CDR3aa: CASSPTSGSSYEQYF
v_gene: TRBV27; j_gene: TRBJ2-3; CDR3aa: CASSLVSGKADTQYF
v_gene: TRBV6-1; j_gene: TRBJ2-1; CDR3aa: CASSEGPGQGRANEQFF
v_gene: TRBV6-6; j_gene: TRBJ1-5; CDR3aa: CASSYFRDRGFQPQHF
v_gene: TRBV2; j_gene: TRBJ1-1; CDR3aa: CASSVPILPTGETEAFF
v_gene: TRBV27; j_gene: TRBJ1-6; CDR3aa: CASRTGYYNSPLHF
v_gene: TRBV30; j_gene: TRBJ1-1; CDR3aa: CAWSVSTEAFF
v_gene: TRBV27; j_gene: TRBJ1-1; CDR3aa: CASRRKVNTEAFF
v_gene: TRBV2; j_gene: TRBJ1-5; CDR3aa: CASSRMRTSKNQPQHF
v_gene: TRBV27; j_gene: TRBJ2-5; CDR3aa: CASSSGTGIETQYF
v_gene: TRBV6-5; j_gene: TRBJ1-2; CDR3aa: CASSYSIGRNYGYTF
v_gene: TRBV28; j_gene: TRBJ2-5; CDR3aa: CASMGEGGQETQYF
v_gene: TRBV19; j_gene: TRBJ1-5; CDR3aa: CASSLTFGNQPQHF
v_gene: TRBV18; j_gene: TRBJ2-2; CDR3aa: CASHPGATGELFF
v_gene: TRBV4-2; j_gene: TRBJ2-1; CDR3aa: CASSQGVPRGFFNEQFF
v_gene: TRBV30; j_gene: TRBJ1-5; CDR3aa: CAWSVKTDRRQPQHF
v_gene: TRBV19; j_gene: TRBJ1-1; CDR3aa: CASSTPVGVENTEAFF
v_gene: TRBV11-1; j_gene: TRBJ1-2; CDR3aa: CASSLAVNYGYTF
v_gene: TRBV6-6; j_gene: TRBJ2-1; CDR3aa: CASSPLAGVGNEQFF
v_gene: TRBV18; j_gene: TRBJ1-2; CDR3aa: CASSRDGLSHGYTF
v_gene: TRBV19; j_gene: TRBJ2-1; CDR3aa: CASSTSGTGVDEQFF
v_gene: TRBV7-2; j_gene: TRBJ2-3; CDR3aa: CASSLRLGQSTDTQYF
v_gene: TRBV21-1; j_gene: TRBJ1-2; CDR3aa: CASSKAIDRAAPYGYTF
v_gene: TRBV19; j_gene: TRBJ2-3; CDR3aa: CATRTGMSTDTQYF
v_gene: TRBV6-1; j_gene: TRBJ1-1; CDR3aa: CASSERDGAHMNTEAFF
v_gene: TRBV7-9; j_gene: TRBJ2-7; CDR3aa: CASSLGLSYEQYF
v_gene: TRBV12-5; j_gene: TRBJ1-1; CDR3aa: CASCLIHGGGGAAEAFF
v_gene: TRBV11-2; j_gene: TRBJ2-3; CDR3aa: CASSSQREVLSDTQYF
v_gene: TRBV7-2; j_gene: TRBJ1-4; CDR3aa: CASNLGGVGEKLFF
v_gene: TRBV7-7; j_gene: TRBJ1-3; CDR3aa: CASSLSSGNTIYF
v_gene: TRBV6-1; j_gene: TRBJ1-2; CDR3aa: CASSTSFTPTSGYTF
v_gene: TRBV11-2; j_gene: TRBJ2-1; CDR3aa: CASSSVLAGGYNEQFF
v_gene: TRBV7-3; j_gene: TRBJ2-5; CDR3aa: CASSLTIGDETQYF
v_gene: TRBV9; j_gene: TRBJ1-2; CDR3aa: CASSDRLGTGANYGYTF
v_gene: TRBV10-3; j_gene: TRBJ1-1; CDR3aa: CAISVGTGQLAFF
v_gene: TRBV4-1; j_gene: TRBJ2-7; CDR3aa: CASRAWGQGSYEQYF
v_gene: TRBV2; j_gene: TRBJ2-5; CDR3aa: CASSVGSRGTQYF
v_gene: TRBV5-1; j_gene: TRBJ1-6; CDR3aa: CASSLAIRGSSNSPLHF
v_gene: TRBV7-8; j_gene: TRBJ1-2; CDR3aa: CASTPNGGYGYTF
v_gene: TRBV18; j_gene: TRBJ2-6; CDR3aa: CASSPEKGGVSGANVLTF
v_gene: TRBV5-1; j_gene: TRBJ2-3; CDR3aa: CASSLLGDSTDTQYF
v_gene: TRBV6-1; j_gene: TRBJ2-7; CDR3aa: CASSEATSGALYEQYF
v_gene: TRBV6-1; j_gene: TRBJ1-1; CDR3aa: CASSELASNTEAFF